These 25 T cell receptor beta chains were sequenced from one sample in a study of CD8 T cells in Susac syndrome. 0.5 to 1 ug RNA was reverse transcribed with random hexamers. TCRdb recomputed calls from the immunoSEQ multiplex PCR reads with MiXCR, one row per CDR3 protein. The sample lists over 100,000 distinct CDR3 sequences; about 95% were seen once. The specimen was CD4+ T cells from PBMCs. These receptors originate from a human donor in good health.

The chain is built from TRBV20-1 and TRBJ2-1; 15 positions match TRBD2. This CDR3 has 15 amino acids. Germline V gives CDR1 DFQATT, CDR2 SNEGSKA (reference sequence). V lost 5 bases to trimming and J lost 4 bases; unmatched junction nucleotides: 3. Written as DNA, the CDR3 is TGCAGTGCTGATGGGACTAGCGGGGGGTACAATGAGCAGTTCTTC. It is translated as CSADGTSGGYNEQFF.

The genes are TRBV29-1 and TRBJ2-1; TRBD2 aligns across 7 bases. With 7 bases clipped from V and 0 bases from J, the junction kept 6 bases outside the gene matches. The CDR3 has 14 residues. Germline loops: CDR1 SQVTM, CDR2 ANQGSEA. CDR3 region: CSGHWGGSYNEQFF. Written as DNA, the CDR3 is TGCAGCGGACATTGGGGGGGCTCCTACAATGAGCAGTTCTTC.

The rearrangement uses TRBV29-1 and TRBJ1-4, with 9 bases fitting TRBD1. Germline V gene lookup returns CDR1 SQVTM and CDR2 ANQGSEA. V lost 1 base to trimming and J lost 8 bases; unmatched junction nucleotides: 5. The CDR3 sequence is 14 residues long. The CDR3 region is CSVEGTGVAEKLFF. In DNA form, the CDR3 reads TGCAGCGTTGAAGGGACAGGGGTTGCCGAAAAACTGTTTTTT.

J is TRBJ1-3 and V is TRBV3-1, with D perhaps TRBD1 (5 bases). V was clipped by 0 bases and J by 3 bases, with 18 bases between them. Germline values: CDR1 LGHDT, CDR2 YNNKEL (reference sequence). The CDR3 sequence is 18 residues long. For the CDR3, the DNA is TGTGCCAGCAGCCAAGATGGGGCGTGGGAGAGGGATGGAAACACCATATATTTT. It specifies CASSQDGAWERDGNTIYF. Complete variable domain (other parts from reference TRBV3-1 and TRBJ1-3): DTAVSQTPKYLVTQMGNDKSIKCEQNLGHDTMYWYKQDSKKFLKIMFSYNNKELIINETVPNRFSPKSPDKAHLNLHINSLELGDSAVYFCASSQDGAWERDGNTIYFGEGSWLTVV.

V usage is TRBV5-1 and J usage is TRBJ2-7; 9 bases map to TRBD2. The CDR3 is made up of 16 amino acids. The germline gives CDR1 SGHRS, CDR2 YFSETQ. Trimming took 2 bases from V and 5 from J; bases not matched to a gene: 11. The CDR3 nucleotides are TGCGCCAGCAGCTTTTCCCCCAGCGGGGGGCAGAACGAGCAGTACTTC. Translating it yields CASSFSPSGGQNEQYF.

The V and J genes are TRBV3-1 and TRBJ2-1; D remains unclear. This CDR3 region has 19 residues. Trimming shortened V by 3 bases and J by 1 base, and 22 bases separated the two germline ends. Per the germline V gene, CDR1 is LGHDT and CDR2 is YNNKEL (reference sequence). CDR3 in amino acids: CASSHRIPRRRQSYNEQFF. In DNA form, the CDR3 reads TGTGCCAGCAGCCACCGCATACCCCGAAGACGACAATCCTACAATGAGCAGTTCTTC.

This sequence joins TRBV6-2 or TRBV6-3 and TRBJ1-1; maybe TRBD1 (6 bases). The CDR3 is 13 residues long. Germline V lookup: CDR1 MNHEY, CDR2 SVGEGT. Trimming took 7 bases from V and 2 from J, leaving 11 bases between them. The CDR3 DNA reads TGTGCCAGCAAGGGACAACTTAACACTGAAGCTTTCTTT. Encoded protein: CASKGQLNTEAFF.

CDR3 loop: CASSIDLGQQETQYF. CDR3 DNA sequence: TGTGCCAGTAGTATAGATCTGGGACAGCAAGAGACCCAGTACTTC. The chain couples TRBV19 to TRBJ2-5; 7 bases map to TRBD1. The V and J ends lost 0 bases and 2 bases, in that order; junction bases with no gene match: 3. The CDR3 totals 15 residues. The germline gives CDR1 LNHDA, CDR2 SQIVND (reference sequence).

The V gene is TRBV6-1, the J gene TRBJ2-5; D gene unclear. V was trimmed by 4 bases and J by 5 bases, leaving 5 bases between them. Germline loops: CDR1 MNHNS, CDR2 SASEGT. The CDR3 totals 11 residues. For the CDR3, the DNA is TGTGCCAGCAGTGCACTGGAGACCCAGTACTTC. Its translation is CASSALETQYF.

The V and J genes are TRBV27 and TRBJ2-7; 12 bases are a match to TRBD1. Looked up from germline, CDR1 is MNHEY and CDR2 is SMNVEV (reference sequence). The CDR3 extends over 15 amino acids. The trim removed 8 bases at V and 5 bases at J, leaving 10 bases unmatched. DNA of the CDR3: TGTGCCAGCGCGAAAGGAGGGACAGGGGGCAACGAGCAGTACTTC. It yields the protein CASAKGGTGGNEQYF.

The chain carries TRBV6-1 and TRBJ2-5; 9 bases map to TRBD2. Trimming took 6 bases from V and 4 from J; bases not matched to a gene: 12. Germline values: CDR1 MNHNS, CDR2 SASEGT. This CDR3 contains 16 residues. The CDR3 bases are TGTGCCAGCAGCAGAGGGGCGGGAGGGGGAGGAGAGACCCAGTACTTC. Translating gives CASSRGAGGGGETQYF.

This rearrangement joins TRBV7-2 to TRBJ2-2; D remains ambiguous. This CDR3 has 13 amino acids. The ends were cut back, 5 bases at V and 5 bases at J, with 9 bases in the middle. The germline V gene encodes CDR1 SGHTA and CDR2 FQGNSA. CDR3 coding DNA: TGTGCCAGCAGCCGCGGTGGGACCGGGGAGCTGTTTTTT. Amino acid sequence: CASSRGGTGELFF.

V is TRBV19 and J is TRBJ1-5, with 11 bases aligning to TRBD1. The V gene's germline CDR1 is LNHDA and CDR2 SQIVND (reference sequence). V shed 3 bases and J 11 bases; nucleotides not matched to a gene: 6. The CDR3 covers 14 residues. CDR3 loop: CASSIRDRGTSQHF. The CDR3 DNA reads as TGTGCCAGTAGTATCCGGGACAGGGGGACATCCCAGCATTTT.

The rearrangement uses TRBV29-1 and TRBJ2-7; D might be TRBD2 (5 bases). The CDR3 extends over 11 amino acids. Germline V gene lookup returns CDR1 SQVTM and CDR2 ANQGSEA. V gave up 6 bases and J gave up 3 bases, with 9 bases separating them. CDR3 bases: TGCAGCGTCCTCCGGGGCTACGAGCAGTACTTC. Its translation: CSVLRGYEQYF.

The chain joins TRBV12-3 or TRBV12-4 to TRBJ1-4, with no clear D. Trimming removed 6 bases from V and 0 bases from J, with 8 bases in between. The CDR3 totals 14 residues. As DNA, the CDR3 is TGTGCCAGCAGCCCTGGGGCAACTAATGAAAAACTGTTTTTT. It is translated as CASSPGATNEKLFF.

The V call is TRBV29-1, the J call TRBJ1-2; no clear D. Trimming removed 0 bases at V and 8 bases at J, with 13 bases between. The CDR3 is 13 residues long. CDR1 SQVTM and CDR2 ANQGSEA come from the germline V gene. CDR3 loop: CSVEEGTREGYTF. The DNA of the CDR3 is TGCAGCGTTGAAGAAGGTACCAGAGAAGGCTACACCTTC.

A note on this clonotype: The junction differs from germline at one of its ends, possibly a read error. The genes are TRBV7-7 and TRBJ2-3, with TRBD2 matching over 11 bases. The germline V gene has CDR1 SSHAT and CDR2 FNYEAQ (reference sequence). The length of the CDR3 is 15 residues. The CDR3 region is CASSHGTSGTDTQYF. CDR3 bases: TGTGCTAGCAGTCACGGGACTAGCGGAACAGATACGCAGTATTTT. Using reference TRBV7-7 and TRBJ2-3 for the parts outside the CDR3, the full variable domain is GAGVSQSPRYKVTKRGQDVTLRCDPISSHATLYWYQQALGQGPEFLTYFNYEAQPDKSGLPSDRFSAERPEGSISTLTIQRTEQRDSAMYRCASSHGTSGTDTQYFGPGTRLTVL.

The rearrangement uses TRBV28 and TRBJ2-1, with 12 bases matching TRBD2. After removal of 3 bases from V and 6 bases from J, the junction contained 6 bases not matched to a gene. The germline V gene has CDR1 MDHEN and CDR2 SYDVKM. The CDR3 is made up of 16 amino acids. CDR3 DNA sequence: TGTGCCAGCAGTTTCCTCCGGACTAGCGGGACCAATGAGCAGTTCTTC. Its translation: CASSFLRTSGTNEQFF. Complete variable domain (other parts from reference TRBV28 and TRBJ2-1): DVKVTQSSRYLVKRTGEKVFLECVQDMDHENMFWYRQDPGLGLRLIYFSYDVKMKEKGDIPEGYSVSREKKERFSLILESASTNQTSMYLCASSFLRTSGTNEQFFGPGTRLTVL.

This chain links TRBV15 with TRBJ1-2, with TRBD1 as a possible D gene (5 bases). Trimming took 5 bases from V and 8 from J, leaving 15 bases between them. The CDR3 has 13 amino acids. Germline CDR1 reads LNHNV; CDR2 reads YYDKDF (reference sequence). The CDR3 nucleotides are TGTGCCACCAGCCCCTTCCGTGGGGGGGGCTACACCTTC. It encodes CATSPFRGGGYTF.

This chain joins TRBV6-5 and TRBJ1-3; TRBD1 matches at 8 bases. Germline trimming cut 4 bases from V and 1 base from J; bases unmatched to any gene: 6. This CDR3 is 16 amino acids long. Germline V gene sequence: CDR1 MNHEY, CDR2 SVGAGI. CDR3 bases: TGTGCCAGCAGTTCCGGACAGGGCCCGTCTGGAAACACCATATATTTT. The encoded protein is CASSSGQGPSGNTIYF.

The chain joins TRBV29-1 to TRBJ1-1, with 8 bases that match TRBD1. V was clipped by 6 bases and J by 4 bases; unmatched bases: 10. CDR1 and CDR2 from the germline V gene are SQVTM and ANQGSEA. This CDR3 region has 14 residues. The CDR3 here is CSVGQGGLATEAFF. The CDR3 coding sequence is TGCAGCGTCGGACAGGGCGGCCTGGCCACTGAAGCTTTCTTT.

This chain uses TRBV5-8 with TRBJ2-5; the D is unclear. Germline lookup yields CDR1 SGHTS and CDR2 YDEGEE. V lost 0 bases, J lost 2 bases, and 11 bases lay in between. The CDR3 runs to 15 residues. The CDR3 region is CASSLGNGRQETQYF. For the CDR3, the DNA is TGTGCCAGCAGCTTGGGAAACGGACGACAAGAGACCCAGTACTTC.

This clonotype appeared once. The genes are TRBV27 and TRBJ2-7, with 7 positions matching TRBD1. The CDR3 runs 15 residues. Trimming took 5 bases from V and 2 from J; bases not matched to a gene: 9. CDR1 and CDR2 from the germline V gene are MNHEY and SMNVEV (reference sequence). CDR3 DNA: TGTGCCAGCAGTCTAGAAAGACAGGGTCCCTACGAGCAGTACTTC. It specifies CASSLERQGPYEQYF.

The J gene is TRBJ2-3, the V gene TRBV15, with a possible D match to TRBD2 (5 bases). The ends were cut back, 4 bases at V and 0 bases at J, with 14 bases in the middle. Germline V lookup: CDR1 LNHNV, CDR2 YYDKDF (reference sequence). The CDR3 length is 16 residues. Here the CDR3 DNA reads TGTGCCACCAGCATGTGGCGGGCTACTAGCACAGATACGCAGTATTTT. Translating it yields CATSMWRATSTDTQYF.

The chain joins TRBV5-1 to TRBJ2-3; 8 nucleotides agree with TRBD2. This CDR3 region has 17 residues. Germline values: CDR1 SGHRS, CDR2 YFSETQ. V trimming: 0 bases; J trimming: 5 bases; junction bases outside the gene matches: 11. The DNA for the CDR3 is TGCGCCAGCAGCTTGGCCAGGGCTAGCGGGCCGGGAGATACGCAGTATTTT. Its translation is CASSLARASGPGDTQYF. Together with reference TRBV5-1 and TRBJ2-3, the CDR3 gives the full variable domain: KAGVTQTPRYLIKTRGQQVTLSCSPISGHRSVSWYQQTPGQGLQFLFEYFSETQRNKGNFPGRFSGRQFSNSRSEMNVSTLELGDSALYLCASSLARASGPGDTQYFGPGTRLTVL.